This T cell receptor (beta chain) was profiled in a study of identical twins. Overall study findings and caveats: Models underestimated TCR alpha sharing (out-of-frame) in monozygotic twins. In cord blood, abundant beta clonotypes had fewer insertions; memory showed no trend. In zero-insertion analyses, partial confounding could arise from invariant MAIT and iNKT cells.

About this clonotype itself: Its antigen is not identified.

cDNA molecules carried unique molecular identifiers, and template switching added a universal primer site. Each CDR3 protein gets one entry after TCRdb re-called the 5' RACE reads with MiXCR. The sample contains more than 400,000 distinct CDR3 sequences, approximately 16% of which appear only once. V was clipped by 5 bases and J by 5 bases, with 13 bases between them. The CDR3 sequence is 14 residues long. The germline gives CDR1 SGHAT, CDR2 FQNNGV. The data also belong to a second study, concerning yellow fever vaccine responses in identical twins.

V gene TRBV11-2 combines with J gene TRBJ2-1; weak D call: TRBD1 (6 bases). Sample: CD4+ T cells sorted from blood. This TCR was recovered from a woman between 18 and 29 years old in good health. The CDR3 DNA reads as TGTGCCAGCAGCACCCGGACAGCTAACAATGAGCAGTTCTTC. It translates to CASSTRTANNEQFF.